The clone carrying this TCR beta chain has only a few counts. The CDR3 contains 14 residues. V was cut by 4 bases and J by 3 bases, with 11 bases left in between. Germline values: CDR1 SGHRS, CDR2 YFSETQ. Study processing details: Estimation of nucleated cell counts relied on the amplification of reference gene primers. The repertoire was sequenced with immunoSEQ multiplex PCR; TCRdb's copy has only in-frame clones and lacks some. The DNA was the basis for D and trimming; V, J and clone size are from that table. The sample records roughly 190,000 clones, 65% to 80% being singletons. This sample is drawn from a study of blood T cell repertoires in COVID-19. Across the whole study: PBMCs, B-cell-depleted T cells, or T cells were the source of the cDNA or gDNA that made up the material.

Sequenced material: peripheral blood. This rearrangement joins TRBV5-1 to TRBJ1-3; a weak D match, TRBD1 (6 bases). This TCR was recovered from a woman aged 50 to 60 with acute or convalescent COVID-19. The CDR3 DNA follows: TGCGCCAGCAGCAGTCAGGGGCTTGGAAACACCATATATTTT. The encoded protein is CASSSQGLGNTIYF.